This T cell receptor beta chain was captured in a study of beta chain features in type 1 diabetes. Study-level results: Within each of all four CD4+ subsets, Type 1 diabetes patients had TCRB CDR3s that were moderately but significantly shorter.

On this clone: Its antigen is as yet unknown.

The J segment lost 4 bases and the V segment lost 8 bases, leaving 9 bases of the junction unmatched. CDR3 length: 16 residues. In germline, CDR1 is LNHNV, CDR2 YYDKDF (reference sequence). Isolated RNA was reverse transcribed in full, so expressed TCRB transcripts were sequenced. Here immunoSEQ multiplex PCR was the method, and the copy in TCRdb shows in-frame clones only, minus some. In the table there are about 660,000 clones, over 11% of which are singletons. This chain links TRBV15 with TRBJ2-1; 12 positions agree with TRBD1. The sequencing input was naive CD4+ T cells from blood. The sequence was collected from a man between 18 and 35 years old with type 1 diabetes. The CDR3 loop reads CATLGDRGRQYNEQFF. CDR3 nucleotide sequence: TGTGCCACCTTGGGGGACAGGGGGCGTCAGTACAATGAGCAGTTCTTC.